The 20 T cell receptor beta chains presented below share a single source sample, sequenced in a study of blood T cell repertoires in COVID-19. Sequencing was performed with immunoSEQ multiplex PCR; in TCRdb, only in-frame clones are kept and a portion is missing. In the table there are about 58,000 clones, approximately 89% of which are singletons. The specimen was peripheral blood. These receptor sequences come from a woman in her fifties or sixties with active COVID-19.

The chain recombines TRBV10-3 with TRBJ1-6; D unresolved. V gave up 9 bases and J gave up 5 bases, with 5 bases separating them. The CDR3 loop spans 11 amino acids. CDR1 ENHRY and CDR2 SYGVKD come from the germline V gene. CDR3 protein: CAIADNSPLHF. DNA of the CDR3: TGTGCCATTGCAGATAATTCACCCCTCCACTTT.

The chain has TRBV11-2 and TRBJ1-3; D is uncertain. Between the trimmed V and J ends, which lost 1 base and 2 bases, there was a span of 6 bases. CDR3 length: 14 residues. Germline loops: CDR1 SGHAT, CDR2 FQNNGV. For the CDR3, the DNA is TGTGCCAGCAGCTTAGGTCCCACTGGAAACACCATATATTTT. Translating it yields CASSLGPTGNTIYF. Combining the CDR3 with reference TRBV11-2 and TRBJ1-3 gives the whole variable domain EAGVAQSPRYKIIEKRQSVAFWCNPISGHATLYWYQQILGQGPKLLIQFQNNGVVDDSQLPKDRFSAERLKGVDSTLKIQPAKLEDSAVYLCASSLGPTGNTIYFGEGSWLTVV.

The gene calls are TRBV24-1 and TRBJ1-5; the match to TRBD1 covers 8 bases. In germline, CDR1 is KGHDR, CDR2 SFDVKD. CDR3 length: 15 residues. V dropped 3 bases and J dropped 3; count of bases not matched to a gene: 3. The CDR3 is CATSDGQGLNQPQHF. The CDR3 DNA reads as TGTGCCACCAGTGATGGACAGGGCCTCAATCAGCCCCAGCATTTT.

V gene TRBV5-1 combines with J gene TRBJ1-3; D is unresolved. V lost 0 bases to trimming and J lost 0 bases, with 10 bases between them. The length of the CDR3 is 16 residues. Looked up from germline, CDR1 is SGHRS and CDR2 is YFSETQ. The CDR3 sequence is CASSLVNTNSGNTIYF. The CDR3 DNA is TGCGCCAGCAGCTTGGTGAACACCAACTCTGGAAACACCATATATTTT. The complete variable domain, with remaining parts taken from reference TRBV5-1 and TRBJ1-3, reads KAGVTQTPRYLIKTRGQQVTLSCSPISGHRSVSWYQQTPGQGLQFLFEYFSETQRNKGNFPGRFSGRQFSNSRSEMNVSTLELGDSALYLCASSLVNTNSGNTIYFGEGSWLTVV.

The chain carries TRBV5-6 and TRBJ1-4, with 9 bases aligning to TRBD1. The V and J ends lost 3 bases and 8 bases, in that order; junction bases with no gene match: 8. Germline assignment: CDR1 SGHDT and CDR2 YYEEEE. The CDR3 covers 15 residues. DNA of the CDR3: TGTGCCAGCAGCTCCGCACAGGGGGCGCGGGAAAAACTGTTTTTT. Amino acids: CASSSAQGAREKLFF.

V gene TRBV5-1 combines with J gene TRBJ1-5, with TRBD1 matching 9 bases. V shed 0 bases and J 5 bases; nucleotides not matched to a gene: 6. From germline, CDR1 is SGHRS and CDR2 YFSETQ. This CDR3 comprises 16 residues. The CDR3 loop reads CASSLGLQGADQPQHF. In nucleotides, the CDR3 is TGCGCCAGCAGCTTGGGTCTACAGGGGGCAGATCAGCCCCAGCATTTT. Looking up the rest from reference TRBV5-1 and TRBJ1-5 gives the full variable domain: KAGVTQTPRYLIKTRGQQVTLSCSPISGHRSVSWYQQTPGQGLQFLFEYFSETQRNKGNFPGRFSGRQFSNSRSEMNVSTLELGDSALYLCASSLGLQGADQPQHFGDGTRLSIL.

This rearrangement joins TRBV10-1 to TRBJ2-1, with a possible D match to TRBD1 (5 bases). V lost 2 bases to trimming and J lost 11 bases, with 16 bases between them. The CDR3 is made up of 14 amino acids. Germline loops: CDR1 WNHNN, CDR2 SYGVQD (reference sequence). The chain's CDR3 is CASSEVGQRGKQFF. Written as DNA, the CDR3 is TGCGCCAGCAGTGAGGTCGGACAAAGGGGTAAGCAGTTCTTC.

The V call is TRBV6-1, the J call TRBJ1-3; D remains ambiguous. The CDR3 loop spans 15 amino acids. With 2 bases removed from V and 3 bases from J, the gap between germline ends came to 11 bases. Per the germline V gene, CDR1 is MNHNS and CDR2 is SASEGT. The CDR3 bases are TGTGCCAGCAGTGAACGGCTGGAGGGTGGAAACACCATATATTTT. Translated, it gives CASSERLEGGNTIYF.

The chain carries TRBV7-9 and TRBJ1-1, with D maybe TRBD1 (6 bases). The CDR3 sequence is 15 residues long. V shed 5 bases and J shed 1 base, with 14 bases lying between them. The germline V gene encodes CDR1 SEHNR and CDR2 FQNEAQ (reference sequence). The CDR3 is CASSPWGGGNTEAFF. As DNA, the CDR3 is TGTGCCAGCAGCCCTTGGGGGGGCGGGAACACTGAAGCTTTCTTT. The full variable domain, completed using reference TRBV7-9 and TRBJ1-1, is DTGVSQNPRHKITKRGQNVTFRCDPISEHNRLYWYRQTLGQGPEFLTYFQNEAQLEKSRLLSDRFSAERPKGSFSTLEIQRTEQGDSAMYLCASSPWGGGNTEAFFGQGTRLTVV.

The rearrangement uses TRBV6-5 and TRBJ1-2; tentatively, D is TRBD1 (6 bases). This CDR3 is built from 14 residues. Germline values: CDR1 MNHEY, CDR2 SVGAGI. V lost 0 bases and J lost 8, with 13 bases in between. The CDR3 protein is CASSYSEGGSGYTF. CDR3 nucleotide sequence: TGTGCCAGCAGTTACTCGGAGGGGGGGAGCGGCTACACCTTC.

By sample fraction, this clone is medium-sized. The rearrangement uses TRBV5-5 and TRBJ1-5, with no clear D. The V end was cut by 0 bases, the J end by 2 bases, with 9 bases between. The CDR3 has 15 amino acids. The germline gives CDR1 SGHKS, CDR2 YYEKEE (reference sequence). CDR3 sequence (DNA): TGTGCCAGCAGCTTGGGGGCCCTGGGCAATCAGCCCCAGCATTTT. Translation: CASSLGALGNQPQHF.

The rearrangement joins TRBV7-9 to TRBJ2-7; 9 bases line up with TRBD1. Trimming took 5 bases from V and 5 from J; bases not matched to a gene: 7. Germline assignment: CDR1 SEHNR and CDR2 FQNEAQ (reference sequence). The CDR3 spans 14 residues. The CDR3, as DNA: TGTGCCAGCAGCGTGGGACAGGGTGGACACGAGCAGTACTTC. This gives the protein CASSVGQGGHEQYF.

The chain has TRBV5-8 and TRBJ2-5, with TRBD1 matching over 10 bases. This CDR3 contains 15 residues. Trimming at V came to 4 bases and at J to 3 bases, leaving 6 bases not matched to a gene. Germline lookup yields CDR1 SGHTS and CDR2 YDEGEE. The CDR3 DNA reads TGTGCCAGCAGCGCCGGGACAGGGGTTAAAGAGACCCAGTACTTC. Encoded protein: CASSAGTGVKETQYF.

The chain uses TRBV10-3 and TRBJ1-5; 9 bases line up with TRBD1. The CDR3 extends over 15 amino acids. Trimming at V came to 3 bases and at J to 3 bases, leaving 3 bases not matched to a gene. CDR1 and CDR2 from the germline V gene are ENHRY and SYGVKD. CDR3 DNA sequence: TGTGCCATCAGTGATGGGACAGGGCTCAATCAGCCCCAGCATTTT. Its protein product is CAISDGTGLNQPQHF.

The CDR3, as DNA: TGTGCCAGTCACAGGGGAGGCACTGAAGCTTTCTTT. It specifies CASHRGGTEAFF. The chain couples TRBV21-1 to TRBJ1-1; TRBD1, the table's D call, was not compared with the DNA. TRBV21-1 corresponds to a pseudogene. The CDR3 runs 12 residues.

This clone was observed once. The V call is TRBV5-8, the J call TRBJ1-2; 10 nucleotides align to TRBD1. The CDR3 sequence is 14 residues long. Looked up from germline, CDR1 is SGHTS and CDR2 is YDEGEE. V shed 2 bases, J shed 7 bases, and the junction held 5 bases outside the gene matches. CDR3: CASSFRDRGSGYTF. The CDR3 nucleotides read TGTGCCAGCAGCTTCCGGGACAGGGGTAGTGGCTACACCTTC.

About this clone itself: Germline is not matched at one junction end, which may reflect a read error. J is TRBJ2-5 and V is TRBV7-7; 8 bases fit TRBD1. Germline CDR1 and CDR2: SSHAT and FNYEAQ (reference sequence). The CDR3 has 13 amino acids. The CDR3 nucleotides are TGTGCTAGCAGTCGGACAGGGCAAGAGACCCAGTACTTC. This encodes CASSRTGQETQYF.

The chain links TRBV7-9 to TRBJ2-1; 10 bases map to TRBD2. The V gene end was trimmed by 5 bases and the J gene end by 1 base; junction bases not matched to a gene: 5. CDR1 and CDR2 from the germline V gene are SEHNR and FQNEAQ (reference sequence). The CDR3 is made up of 16 amino acids. The CDR3 DNA sequence: TGTGCCAGCAGCCCGACTAGCGGGTTTTCCTACAATGAGCAGTTCTTC. This codes for CASSPTSGFSYNEQFF.

This clone has only one observation. This chain links TRBV27 with TRBJ1-5; TRBD1 aligns across 9 bases. Germline loops: CDR1 MNHEY, CDR2 SMNVEV (reference sequence). The ends lost 6 bases at V and 6 bases at J; junction bases unmatched: 9. The CDR3 spans 15 residues. The CDR3 nucleotides read TGTGCCAGCAGCCCACAGGGGGCTTTGCGTCAGCCCCAGCATTTT. Its protein is CASSPQGALRQPQHF.

The chain uses TRBV6-5 and TRBJ1-3; 8 nucleotides line up with TRBD1. Germline V gives CDR1 MNHEY, CDR2 SVGAGI. The CDR3 length is 14 residues. Trimming cost V 6 bases and J 2 bases; bases outside gene matches: 3. DNA for the CDR3: TGTGCCAGCAGGGACAGGGAAACTGGAAACACCATATATTTT. Translation gives CASRDRETGNTIYF.